This TCR beta chain was recorded in a study of T cell repertoires in cytomegalovirus infection. Study in general: Public TCR beta signatures provided an indication of both CMV infection and a matching HLA type.

Whole-study findings and limits: Dominating the ex vivo response were HLA-C-restricted CMV-specific TCR beta clonotypes. Cumulative public TCR beta family frequency identified carriers of CMV plus the relevant HLA.

Remarks on this clonotype: What it binds is unknown.

Each CDR3 protein is one row after TCRdb ran MiXCR on the reads. This table has nearly 450,000 distinct CDR3 sequences, approximately 31% appearing once. Sequenced material: PBMCs. This sequence was found in a human donor in good health (CMV status not recorded). Some clones in this sample may be carry-over from other donors' samples.

CDR3: CASSEPAAGGRGGELFF. CDR3 bases: TGTGCCAGCAGTGAACCTGCTGCAGGGGGCCGTGGCGGGGAGCTGTTTTTT. The chain employs TRBV9 and TRBJ2-2, with TRBD1 matching over 8 bases. The V segment lost 5 bases and the J segment 7 bases; nucleotides outside the gene matches: 16. Germline values: CDR1 SGDLS, CDR2 YYNGEE. The CDR3 consists of 17 residues.